This TCR beta chain emerged from a study of cytomegalovirus exposure and HLA in healthy donors listed by TCRdb under 2017. In terms of the full investigation: According to an earlier analysis of 587 of the donors, about 179 million T cells yielded 120 million or so unique TCR beta sequences and about 300 Gb of sequence data. About 280 gigabases of sequencing data and 70 million to 95 million unique TCR sequences made up an early release that covered around 640 HLA-typed donors. Among the roughly 400 genotyped donors, around 81% belonged to the genetic ancestry cluster associated with self-reported Caucasian donors. The study aimed to test whether signatures of past pathogen exposure could be identified by cataloging public T cell receptors. The study profiled the T cell repertoires of some 610 subjects by immunosequencing and related them to cytomegalovirus serostatus. A separate validation cohort of roughly 120 different subjects was used in addition to the approximately 670-subject first cohort. High-throughput TCR immunosequencing, statistical association of individual TCRs with disease status, and machine learning were combined to predict cytomegalovirus infection status. To study patterns of TCR occurrence, a later analysis re-analyzed previously published TCR beta repertoires from several hundred donors and added high-resolution HLA genotyping. Rather than using new phenotypic data, the later analysis identified candidate immune exposures from TCR beta sequences and from how often those sequences occurred across donors. In an earlier analysis of a few hundred of the donors, high-throughput TCR beta sequencing was used to judge whether each TCR beta V gene segment behaved as functional or pseudogenic. Donor age, sex, ethnicity and CMV serostatus were collected together with the repertoire data. In a later genetic analysis, genome-wide SNP genotypes for about 65% of the roughly 700 donors were used, and that subset was treated as a discovery cohort. All discovery cohort repertoires had been generated on a single sequencing platform. Class I and class II HLA loci were covered by the typing at four-digit resolution. The number of typed donors differed by locus: about 620-640 for A, B, C, DRB1 and DQB1; some 500 for DQA1; about 600 for DPA1; and 450 to 480 for DPB1. Because of strong linkage in the cohort, four or five DR-DQ haplotypes were treated as single units for association and clustering. On average, about 240,000 unique TCR beta nucleotide sequences were sequenced per donor among 350 to 400 genotyped donors of the cohort, with roughly 19% of those sequences being non-productive. The full study reports these points: Because counts were too low, 15 to 20 rarely observed V segments, including chromosome 9 orphons, were excluded from the earlier analysis of some 540 of the donors. Some IMGT-functional V segments, including TRBV6-2 and TRBV6-3, could not be told apart with the 87-base-pair reads, so those segments were excluded. A later analysis found that most CMV-associated TCR beta chains appeared HLA-restricted, with HLA associations seemingly driven largely by CMV exposure. According to a later analysis, TCR association rates differed among HLA loci, with DRB1 alleles showing the most associated TCRs and HLA-C alleles showing the fewest. The authors suggested that the approach could potentially be generalized to other disease states and immunological phenotypes. In a later analysis, HLA-associated TCR beta chains were found to be more clonally expanded and to have lower generation probabilities than equally common non-associated chains. Most TCR sequences were seen in very few donors, while some public TCRs were found in many individuals. A later genetic analysis reported fewer N-insertions in productive TCRs among donors in an Asian-associated ancestry cluster than the roughly 700-donor mean. Assigning TCR associations to individual alleles was difficult when HLA alleles, especially DR and DQ, strongly co-occurred. A total of fewer than 200 TCR beta chains were listed by the study as associated with cytomegalovirus. Specific HLA alleles were associated with roughly 17,000 TCR beta sequences at a false discovery rate of 0.05 in a later analysis. An earlier analysis of approximately 600 of the donors showed that most TCR beta V segments appeared in productive rearrangements either about 87% or about 30% of the time, which broadly matched IMGT annotations. For the cohort, immune exposure information was limited to CMV serostatus. A cluster of highly shared sequence variants was judged likely to be a technical artifact of the sequencing pipeline. Because some donors lacked HLA typing at each locus, the association tests relied only on the typed subset. A later genetic analysis associated a missense DCLRE1C variant with V-gene and J-gene trimming of TCR beta chains, and an independent cohort replicated the association. Correlated functional status among segregating V segments might be attributable to linkage disequilibrium, but an unknown experimental factor could not be ruled out. Sequencing depth was assumed to be roughly uniform across donors in the presence/absence analyses, though that assumption may not hold. Several of the top co-occurrence clusters appeared to be linked to parvovirus B19, influenza, CMV and Epstein-Barr virus, according to a later analysis. The classifier was reported to diagnose cytomegalovirus status with high specificity and sensitivity in both the original and validation cohorts. A few of the identified cytomegalovirus-associated TCR beta chains were confirmed in vitro to be specific for cytomegalovirus antigens. In this cohort, only TCR beta chains were sequenced, and detectable features were limited by the absence of alpha or paired-chain data. A further reported finding was that TCR beta sequences accurately predicted the HLA-A and HLA-B alleles for most subjects in the first cohort.

This clone was detected only a few times. The target of this receptor is not known. The conserved phenylalanine or tryptophan normally closing the CDR3 is absent here, so this likely arose from a read error. The DNA is omitted, as the CDR3 cannot be located on it reliably, and the CDR3 follows TCRdb's listing. Libraries were built with the immunoSEQ multiplex PCR assay. For the multiplex PCR, a mixture combining 60 forward primers for TCR Vbeta segments and 13 reverse primers for TCR Jbeta segments was used. The CDR3 region of rearranged TCR beta genes was amplified from genomic DNA with a multiplex PCR assay. Amplified TCR beta libraries were sequenced as 87-base-pair reads on the Illumina HiSeq System. For the original study's pipeline: Across the 600 to 700 repertoires, a later analysis counted approximately 75 million unique TCR beta chains, 9.5 million to 13 million of which were shared by at least two donors. A nearest-neighbor algorithm error-corrected the raw reads and collapsed the reads into unique sequences, merging closely related sequences to remove PCR and sequencing errors. Alignment of CDR3 sequences to IMGT reference sequences was used to assign V, D and J gene segments. For a sequence to be retained, a match of at least six nucleotides to both a V gene segment and a J gene segment was required. Rearrangements were called productive when the CDR3 lacked stop codons and stayed in frame with V and J; all others were non-productive. Following IMGT convention, CDR3 was defined as the stretch from the second conserved V-encoded cysteine to the conserved J-encoded phenylalanine. In an earlier analysis of 500 to 650 of the donors, sequences lacking an unambiguous match to a single V gene segment were excluded. An earlier analysis of a few hundred of the donors classified V segments as functional when productive rearrangements were above 56.7% and as segregating when the standard deviation between donors was above 5%. A statistical classification framework was developed to diagnose cytomegalovirus status using the catalog of TCR beta chain sequences. In a later analysis, TCR nucleotide sequences were compared against IMGT/GENE-DB human TR gene sequences so that V and J genes could be assigned. The TCRdist pipeline was used in a later analysis to assign CDR3 sequences and most-parsimonious VDJ recombination scenarios. A later analysis defined each TCR beta chain by its CDR3 amino acid sequence plus V-gene family, and excluded reads lacking a unique V-gene family. To address suspected cross-contamination and a sequencing artifact, a later analysis removed some 620 highly shared, low-generation-probability nucleotide sequences. For each public chain, a later analysis derived a clonal expansion index from normalized ranks of inferred template counts within each repertoire. In a later analysis, generation probabilities were computed with a VDJ recombination model fitted to out-of-frame rearrangements, and the resulting probabilities were checked against IGoR. In a later analysis, hypergeometric tests were used to score TCR-TCR, TCR-HLA and TCR-CMV co-occurrence, with a repertoire-size bias correction applied to TCR pairs. In a later analysis, false discovery rates were estimated by permuting HLA or CMV assignments 20 times. In a later analysis, co-occurring TCRs were grouped with DBSCAN, and TCRdist sequence similarity was added when clustering was performed within HLA-allele-positive subsets. Co-occurrence clustering excluded repertoires with fewer than 30,000 or more than 120,000 public chains, plus five with anomalous nucleotide sharing. As stored in TCRdb, this immuneACCESS dataset retains in-frame rearrangements with V and J assigned. A fraction of the clones does not appear; measured against another copy, unresolved V genes explain less than half of the discrepancy, and the remainder lacks a known reason. From that table come the V and J calls and clone size; the DNA was used to work out D and trimming. The sample profile shows 130,000 or so clones; around 8.5% of them were found once. Of the sample, around 5.5% falls within the top ten clones.

13 amino acids form the CDR3, both terminal residues included. CDR1 and CDR2 are read off the germline V gene as MGHRA and YSYEKL. The cohort comprised some 730 healthy bone marrow donors. All cohort members were sampled while nominally healthy, although unrecorded immune exposures were likely present. The donor tested CMV seronegative and was one of the 352 seronegative cohort members. Each donor provided a peripheral blood sample, and peripheral blood mononuclear cells were used for TCR beta sequencing. Genomic DNA was extracted from the blood cell samples with the Qiagen DNeasy Blood Extraction Kit.

The specimen sequenced was PBMCs. This receptor was identified in a man aged 40-49 years in good health and CMV-seronegative. The V and J segments used are TRBV4-1 and TRBJ1-4; the table's D gene call, TRBD1, was not cross checked with the DNA. The CDR3 corresponds to CASSRNHNEKMFL.